This entry concerns a single T cell receptor (beta chain). TCRdb ran MiXCR on the 5' RACE reads and lists one entry per CDR3 protein. The sample has approximately 230,000 distinct CDR3 sequences; under 8.5% are singletons. This entry comes from a study of identical twins. The V end was cut by 0 bases, the J end by 2 bases, with 9 bases between. The germline gives CDR1 SGHDT, CDR2 YYEEEE. This CDR3 has 14 residues. These data also featured in a second study, about T cells expressing NK-cell markers.

The chain combines TRBV5-6 with TRBJ2-7; D might be TRBD1 (5 bases). The receptor's source is a woman aged 18-30 years in good health. The material sequenced was CD8+ T cells sorted from blood. CDR3 in DNA: TGTGCCAGCAGCTTGGGGACAATGACCTACGAGCAGTACTTC. Translating gives CASSLGTMTYEQYF.